The source of this TCR beta chain is a study of T cell responses to AZD1222 COVID-19 vaccine. Study-level findings and limits: With dominance at 160-218 and 743-854, vaccine-associated CD4 TCRs spanned spike. The breadth and depth of Spike-specific TCRs increased once two AZD1222 doses had been given. Within unmutated variant regions lay the reported targets of nearly half of spike-specific TCRs. The donor cohort was predominantly white British with a female majority, and clonal diversity may have been underestimated.

In regard to this clone: Its antigen is still unknown.

Sequencing was performed with immunoSEQ multiplex PCR; in TCRdb, only in-frame clones are kept and a portion is missing. Counted here are tens of thousands of clones, 70% to 90% occurring once; the ten biggest clones make up approximately 4.9%. This TCR came from an adult in good health. This specimen consisted of peripheral blood, obtained on day 0 of AZD1222 vaccination.

As DNA, the CDR3 is TGTGCCAGCAGCTCACAACCGACTAGCGGGGAGACCACCGGGGAGCTGTTTTTT. It encodes CASSSQPTSGETTGELFF. The V gene is TRBV7-3, the J gene TRBJ2-2, with 11 bases matching TRBD2. V dropped 4 bases and J dropped 4; count of bases not matched to a gene: 11. The CDR3 runs 18 residues. CDR1 and CDR2 from the germline V gene are SGHTA and FQGTGA.